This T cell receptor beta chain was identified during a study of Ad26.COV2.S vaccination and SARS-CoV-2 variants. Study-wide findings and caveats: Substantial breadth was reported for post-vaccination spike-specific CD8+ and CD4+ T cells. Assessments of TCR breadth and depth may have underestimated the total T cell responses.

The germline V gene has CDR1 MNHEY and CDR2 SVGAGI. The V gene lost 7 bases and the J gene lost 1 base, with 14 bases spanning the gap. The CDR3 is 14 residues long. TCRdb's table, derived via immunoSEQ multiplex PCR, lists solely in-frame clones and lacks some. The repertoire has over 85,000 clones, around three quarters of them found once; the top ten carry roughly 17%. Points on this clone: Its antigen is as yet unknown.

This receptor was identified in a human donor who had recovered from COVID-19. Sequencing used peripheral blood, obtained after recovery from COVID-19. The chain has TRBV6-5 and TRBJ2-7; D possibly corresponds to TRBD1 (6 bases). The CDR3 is CASTFQGSSYEQYF. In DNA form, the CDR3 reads TGTGCCAGCACGTTCCAGGGGTCATCCTACGAGCAGTACTTC.